This T cell receptor (beta chain) derives from a study of T-cell reconstitution after alpha-beta-depleted transplantation in children. Trimming cost V 2 bases and J 2 bases, with 16 bases left between them. The CDR3 loop spans 17 amino acids. The study's findings and limits: After one year, T-cell counts and TCRbeta diversity mostly came from new T cells.

This clonotype has only a few counts. Its antigen remains unidentified. Construction of the TCRbeta library involved unique molecular identifiers. In TCRdb, the PCR reads were re-called with MiXCR into one record per CDR3 protein. Altogether a few hundred thousand distinct CDR3 sequences are present, over 20% being singletons, with the ten largest covering 30% to 45%. The chain couples TRBV12-3 or TRBV12-4 to TRBJ1-3, with D perhaps matching TRBD1 (6 bases). This receptor was identified in a boy under two years old with Wiskott-Aldrich syndrome, due to receive a stem cell transplant. The sample in question was PBMCs, obtained before TCRalphabeta/CD19-depleted stem cell transplant. The CDR3, as DNA: TGTGCCAGCAGTTTAATGTATGGGGGCCGGGCTGGAAACACCATATATTTT. It specifies CASSLMYGGRAGNTIYF.